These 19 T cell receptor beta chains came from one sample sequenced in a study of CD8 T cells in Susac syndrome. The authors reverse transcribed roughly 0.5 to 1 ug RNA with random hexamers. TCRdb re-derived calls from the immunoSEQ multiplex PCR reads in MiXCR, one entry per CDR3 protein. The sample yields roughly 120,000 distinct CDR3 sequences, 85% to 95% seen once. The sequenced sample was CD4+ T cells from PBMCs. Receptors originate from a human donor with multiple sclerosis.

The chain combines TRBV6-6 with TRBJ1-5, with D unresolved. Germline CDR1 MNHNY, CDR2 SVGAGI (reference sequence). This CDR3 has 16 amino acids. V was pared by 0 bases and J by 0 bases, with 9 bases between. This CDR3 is CASSYSGRNSNQPQHF. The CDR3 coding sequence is TGTGCCAGCAGTTACTCAGGACGAAATAGCAATCAGCCCCAGCATTTT.

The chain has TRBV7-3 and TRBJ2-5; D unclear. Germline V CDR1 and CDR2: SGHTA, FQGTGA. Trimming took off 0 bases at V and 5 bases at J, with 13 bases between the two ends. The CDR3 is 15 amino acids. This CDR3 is CASSLTGVSRETQYF. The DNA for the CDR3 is TGTGCCAGCAGCTTAACCGGTGTCAGCCGGGAGACCCAGTACTTC.

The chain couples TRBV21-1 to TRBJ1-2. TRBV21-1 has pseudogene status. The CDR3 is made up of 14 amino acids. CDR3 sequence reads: CASSKVWLNYGYTF. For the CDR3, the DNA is TGTGCCAGCAGCAAAGTTTGGCTCAACTATGGCTACACCTTC.

The DNA for the CDR3 is TGTGCCAGTGCGGACAGAAACAATCAGCCCCAGCATTTT. As protein: CASADRNNQPQHF. The gene calls are TRBV19 and TRBJ1-5; the D gene is possibly TRBD1 (6 bases). Germline V gene sequence: CDR1 LNHDA, CDR2 SQIVND (reference sequence). The CDR3 totals 13 residues. The germline V and J ends were trimmed by 8 bases and 3 bases, with 11 bases remaining between them.

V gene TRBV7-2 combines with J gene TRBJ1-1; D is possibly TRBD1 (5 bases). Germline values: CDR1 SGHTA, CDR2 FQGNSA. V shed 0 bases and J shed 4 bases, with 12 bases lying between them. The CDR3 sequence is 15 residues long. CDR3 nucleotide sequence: TGTGCCAGCAGCTTAGCCTCCGCAGGGCGCACTGAAGCTTTCTTT. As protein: CASSLASAGRTEAFF.

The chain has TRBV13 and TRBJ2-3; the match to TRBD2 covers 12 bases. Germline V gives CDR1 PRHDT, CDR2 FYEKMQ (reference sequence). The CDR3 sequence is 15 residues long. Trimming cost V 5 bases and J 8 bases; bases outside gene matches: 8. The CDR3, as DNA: TGTGCCAGCAGCCTAGCGGGGGGGCAGTTCGGTACGCAGTATTTT. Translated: CASSLAGGQFGTQYF. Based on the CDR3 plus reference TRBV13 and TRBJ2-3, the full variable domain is AAGVIQSPRHLIKEKRETATLKCYPIPRHDTVYWYQQGPGQDPQFLISFYEKMQSDKGSIPDRFSAQQFSDYHSELNMSSLELGDSALYFCASSLAGGQFGTQYFGPGTRLTVL.

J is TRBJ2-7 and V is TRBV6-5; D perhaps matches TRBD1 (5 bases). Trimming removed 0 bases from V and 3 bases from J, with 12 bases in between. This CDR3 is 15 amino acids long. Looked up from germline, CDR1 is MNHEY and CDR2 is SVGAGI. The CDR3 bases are TGTGCCAGCAGTTACTCACTTGGGGCGGACTACGAGCAGTACTTC. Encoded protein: CASSYSLGADYEQYF.

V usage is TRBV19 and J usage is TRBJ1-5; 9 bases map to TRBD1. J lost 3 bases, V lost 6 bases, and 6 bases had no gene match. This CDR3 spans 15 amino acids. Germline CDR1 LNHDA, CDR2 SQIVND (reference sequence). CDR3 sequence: CASRTGGMVNQPQHF. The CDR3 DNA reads TGTGCCAGTAGGACAGGGGGAATGGTCAATCAGCCCCAGCATTTT.

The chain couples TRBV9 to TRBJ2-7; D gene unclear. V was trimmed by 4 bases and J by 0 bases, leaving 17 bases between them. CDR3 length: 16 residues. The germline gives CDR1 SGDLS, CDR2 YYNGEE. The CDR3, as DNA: TGTGCCAGCAGCCCTCGTCGGGCAGAATCCTCCTACGAGCAGTACTTC. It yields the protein CASSPRRAESSYEQYF.

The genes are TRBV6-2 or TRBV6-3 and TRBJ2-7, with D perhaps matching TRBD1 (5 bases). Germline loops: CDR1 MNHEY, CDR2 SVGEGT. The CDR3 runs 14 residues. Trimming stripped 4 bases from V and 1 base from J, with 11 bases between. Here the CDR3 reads CASSLHRISYEQYF. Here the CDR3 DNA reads TGTGCCAGCAGTTTACACAGGATTTCCTACGAGCAGTACTTC.

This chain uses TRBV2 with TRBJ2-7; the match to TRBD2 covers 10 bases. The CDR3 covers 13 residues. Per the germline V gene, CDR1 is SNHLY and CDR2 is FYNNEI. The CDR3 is CANSGGRTYEQYF. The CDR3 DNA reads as TGTGCAAATAGCGGGGGGAGAACCTACGAGCAGTACTTC.

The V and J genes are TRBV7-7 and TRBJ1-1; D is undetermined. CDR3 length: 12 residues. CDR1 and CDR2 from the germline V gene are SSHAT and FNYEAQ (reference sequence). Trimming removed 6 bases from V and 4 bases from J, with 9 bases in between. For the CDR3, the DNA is TGTGCCAGCAGGTCTATGAGCACTGAAGCTTTCTTT. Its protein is CASRSMSTEAFF.

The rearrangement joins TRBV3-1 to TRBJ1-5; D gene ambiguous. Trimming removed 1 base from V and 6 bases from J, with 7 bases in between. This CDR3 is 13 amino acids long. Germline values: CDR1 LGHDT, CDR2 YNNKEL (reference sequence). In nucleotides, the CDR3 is TGTGCCAGCAGCCAAGGAACTAGTCAGCCCCAGCATTTT. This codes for CASSQGTSQPQHF.

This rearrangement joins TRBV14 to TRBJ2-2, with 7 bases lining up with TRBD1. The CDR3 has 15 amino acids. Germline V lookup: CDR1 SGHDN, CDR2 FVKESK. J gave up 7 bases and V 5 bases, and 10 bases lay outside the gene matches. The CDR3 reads CASSARGRGYGELFF. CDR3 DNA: TGTGCCAGCAGCGCAAGAGGCAGGGGGTACGGGGAGCTGTTTTTT.

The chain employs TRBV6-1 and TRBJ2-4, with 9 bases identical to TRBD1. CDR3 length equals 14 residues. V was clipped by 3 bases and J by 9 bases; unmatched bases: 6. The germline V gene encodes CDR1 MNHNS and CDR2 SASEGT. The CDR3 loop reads CASSDYRGQGIQYF. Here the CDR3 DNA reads TGTGCCAGCAGTGACTACAGGGGGCAGGGCATTCAGTACTTC.

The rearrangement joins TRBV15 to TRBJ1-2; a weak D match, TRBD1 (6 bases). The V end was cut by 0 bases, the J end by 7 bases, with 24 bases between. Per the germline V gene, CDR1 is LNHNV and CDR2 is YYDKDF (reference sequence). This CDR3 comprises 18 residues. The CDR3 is CATSRENLGGQRSFGYTF. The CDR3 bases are TGTGCCACCAGCAGAGAGAATTTAGGAGGACAGCGTTCCTTTGGCTACACCTTC.

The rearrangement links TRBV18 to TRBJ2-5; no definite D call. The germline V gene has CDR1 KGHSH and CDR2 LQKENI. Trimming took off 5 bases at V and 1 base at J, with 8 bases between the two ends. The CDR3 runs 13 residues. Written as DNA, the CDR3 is TGTGCCAGCTCAGCAAGGGTCCAAGAGACCCAGTACTTC. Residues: CASSARVQETQYF.

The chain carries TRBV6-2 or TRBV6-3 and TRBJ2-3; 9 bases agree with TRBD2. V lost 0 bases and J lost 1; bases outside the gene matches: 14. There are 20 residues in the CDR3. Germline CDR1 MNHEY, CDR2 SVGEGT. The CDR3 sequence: CASSYSTSGGQAGRTDTQYF. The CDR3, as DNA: TGTGCCAGCAGTTACTCGACCAGCGGGGGGCAGGCCGGACGCACAGATACGCAGTATTTT.

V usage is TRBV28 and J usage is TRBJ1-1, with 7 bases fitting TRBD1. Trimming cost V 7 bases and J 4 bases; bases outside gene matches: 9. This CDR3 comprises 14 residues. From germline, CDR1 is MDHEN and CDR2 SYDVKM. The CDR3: CASKETGYVTEAFF. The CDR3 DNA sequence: TGTGCCAGCAAAGAGACAGGGTATGTCACTGAAGCTTTCTTT.